The present T cell receptor beta chain was sequenced within a study of response to subunit inactivated influenza vaccine. Study conclusions and caveats: Authors suggested each seasonal influenza vaccination recruits few new T cells.

Per germline, CDR1 LGHNA and CDR2 YSLEER. The V end was cut by 0 bases, the J end by 10 bases, with 15 bases between. This CDR3 spans 15 amino acids. TCRdb reanalysed the RT-PCR reads using MiXCR and keeps one entry per CDR3 protein. The table lists 650,000 to 700,000 distinct CDR3 sequences, 15% to 17% of them singletons. As for this clonotype: The target antigen is unknown.

The receptor comes from a man over 45 who received an inactivated influenza vaccine. The sequences come from PBMCs from blood, collected approximately 12 days after vaccination. The rearrangement uses TRBV4-3 and TRBJ1-4; D is uncertain. The CDR3 DNA follows: TGCGCCAGCAGCCAAGAACGGCAGCCAAGTCGAAAACTGTTTTTT. Translation: CASSQERQPSRKLFF.